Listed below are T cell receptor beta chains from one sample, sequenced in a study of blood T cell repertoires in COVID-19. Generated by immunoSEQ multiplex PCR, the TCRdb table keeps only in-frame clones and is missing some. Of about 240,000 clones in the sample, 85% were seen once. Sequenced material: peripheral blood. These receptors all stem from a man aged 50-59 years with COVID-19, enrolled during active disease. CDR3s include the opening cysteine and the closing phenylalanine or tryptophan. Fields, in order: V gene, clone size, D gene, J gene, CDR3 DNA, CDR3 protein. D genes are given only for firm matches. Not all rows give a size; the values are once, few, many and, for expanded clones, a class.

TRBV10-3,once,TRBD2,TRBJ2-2,TGTGCCATCAGTGATAGCGGGGGGGCCGGGACCGGGGAGCTGTTTTTT,CAISDSGGAGTGELFF
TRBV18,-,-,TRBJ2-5,TGTGCCAGCTCAGACCCGATCCGGGGTCGGGAGACCCAGTACTTC,CASSDPIRGRETQYF
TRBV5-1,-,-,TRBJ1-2,TGCGCCAGCAGCCCGGCAACGGGGGGGTATGGCTACACCTTC,CASSPATGGYGYTF
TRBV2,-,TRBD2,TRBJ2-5,TGTGCCAGCACTACCCCGGGACTAGCGGGTTCCGGGGAGACCCAGTACTTC,CASTTPGLAGSGETQYF
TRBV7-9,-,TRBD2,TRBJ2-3,TGTGCCAGCTCCTTATCTATGGGGACTAGCTTGGTCACGCAGTATTTT,CASSLSMGTSLVTQYF
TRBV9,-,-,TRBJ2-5,TGTGCCAGCAGCGTAGGCCCCCCGCCCGGGGCCCAGTACTTC,CASSVGPPPGAQYF
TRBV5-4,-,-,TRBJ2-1,TGTGCCAGCAGCTTGGGGGGCGTGGCTAGCTCCTACAATGAGCAGTTCTTC,CASSLGGVASSYNEQFF
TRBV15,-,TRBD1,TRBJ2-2,TGTGCCACCAGCAGACGAACAGGGGTTACCGGGGAGCTGTTTTTT,CATSRRTGVTGELFF
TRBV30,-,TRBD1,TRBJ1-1,TGTGCCTGGAACAGGGGGCGGACTGAAGCTTTCTTT,CAWNRGRTEAFF
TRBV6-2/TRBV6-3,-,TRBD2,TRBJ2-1,TGTGCCAGCAGTTCCGGGGGGGCCTCCTACAATGAGCAGTTCTTC,CASSSGGASYNEQFF
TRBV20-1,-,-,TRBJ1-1,TGCAGTGCAAATATGAACACTGAAGCTTTCTTT,CSANMNTEAFF
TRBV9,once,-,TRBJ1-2,TGTGCCAGCAGCGCCCATGACTATGGCTACACCTTC,CASSAHDYGYTF
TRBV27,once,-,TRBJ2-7,TGTGCCAGCAGCACCGGACAGAGATCCTACGAGCAGTACTTC,CASSTGQRSYEQYF
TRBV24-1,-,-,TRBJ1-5,TGTGCCACCAGTGATAGAGACAGAAATCAGCCCCAGCATTTT,CATSDRDRNQPQHF
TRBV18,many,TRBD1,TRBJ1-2,TGTGCCAGCTCACCACTCCCAGGGACAGGGGGCGCGGATGGCTACACCTTC,CASSPLPGTGGADGYTF
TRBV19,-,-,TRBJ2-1,TGTGCCAGTAGCCTATGGGCCCCGGGGGGCCGGCGCAATGAGCAGTTCTTC,CASSLWAPGGRRNEQFF
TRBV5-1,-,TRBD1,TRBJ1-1,TGCGCCAGCAGCTTGGGTCCGCGACAGGGTTTGAACACTGAAGCTTTCTTT,CASSLGPRQGLNTEAFF
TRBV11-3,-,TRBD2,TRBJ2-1,TGTGCCAGCAGCTTACTAGCGGGGGGGCCGAATGAGCAGTTCTTC,CASSLLAGGPNEQFF
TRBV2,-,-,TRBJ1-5,TGTGCCAGCAGTGAAGGGGGCCGAAATCAGCCCCAGCATTTT,CASSEGGRNQPQHF
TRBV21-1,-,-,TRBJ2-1,TGTGCCAGCAGCAAAGCGCGCACTAGCGGGGTCAATGAGCAGTTCTTC,CASSKARTSGVNEQFF
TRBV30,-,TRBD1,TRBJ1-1,TGTGCCTGGAGGGGACAGGGGATGAACACTGAAGCTTTCTTT,CAWRGQGMNTEAFF
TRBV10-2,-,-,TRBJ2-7,TGCGCCAGCATCCAGGGTGACAGAAGCTCCTACGAGCAGTACTTC,CASIQGDRSSYEQYF
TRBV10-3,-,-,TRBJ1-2,TGTGCCATCAGTGAAGAATTGACAGCCTATACTGGCTACACCTTC,CAISEELTAYTGYTF
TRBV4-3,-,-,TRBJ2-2,TGCGCCAGCAGCCAAGATCGTGGGGGGACCAACACCGGGGAGCTGTTTTTT,CASSQDRGGTNTGELFF
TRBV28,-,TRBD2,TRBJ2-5,TGTGCCAGCAGTCAAAGGACTAGCGGGCGCTACCAAGAGACCCAGTACTTC,CASSQRTSGRYQETQYF
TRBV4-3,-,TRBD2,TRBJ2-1,TGCGCCAGCAGCCCACTAGCGGGGGGTAATAATGAGCAGTTCTTC,CASSPLAGGNNEQFF
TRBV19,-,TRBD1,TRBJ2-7,TGTGCCAGTAGTCTCCAGGGAGACAGGGGCTACGAGCAGTACTTC,CASSLQGDRGYEQYF
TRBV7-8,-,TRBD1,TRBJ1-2,TGTGCCAGCAGCTTAGTCACCGGGACAGGGGGCATTTATGACTATGGCTACACCTTC,CASSLVTGTGGIYDYGYTF
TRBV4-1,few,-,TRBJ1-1,TGCGCCAGCAGCCAAGTCTCAGGGGACACTGAAGCTTTCTTT,CASSQVSGDTEAFF
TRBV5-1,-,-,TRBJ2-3,TGCGCCAGCAGCGCTCTTGATGTGGGGGGAGGCACAGATACGCAGTATTTT,CASSALDVGGGTDTQYF
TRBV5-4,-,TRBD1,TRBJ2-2,TGTGCCAGCAGCCGCACAGGGGACCTCACCGGGGAGCTGTTTTTT,CASSRTGDLTGELFF
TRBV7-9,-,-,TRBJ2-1,TGTGCCAGCAGCCCCGGGGGCTCCTACAATGAGCAGTTCTTC,CASSPGGSYNEQFF
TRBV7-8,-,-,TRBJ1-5,TGTGCCAGCAGCTTGCAGGGGAATAGCAATCAGCCCCAGCATTTT,CASSLQGNSNQPQHF
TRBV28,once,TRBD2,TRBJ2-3,TGTGCCAGCACCCCGGGGGGTGGGCGACATACGCAGTATTTT,CASTPGGGRHTQYF
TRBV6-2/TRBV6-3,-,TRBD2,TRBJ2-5,TGTGCCAGCAGTTTGGGACTAGCGGGGGGCTGGCGGACCCAGTACTTC,CASSLGLAGGWRTQYF
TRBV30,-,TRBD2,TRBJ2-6,TGTGCCTGGAATAGGACTAGCGGGGGGTTAAGTGGGGCCAACGTCCTGACTTTC,CAWNRTSGGLSGANVLTF
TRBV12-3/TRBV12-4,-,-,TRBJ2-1,TGTGCCAGCACGAGCGGGTACAATGAGCAGTTCTTC,CASTSGYNEQFF
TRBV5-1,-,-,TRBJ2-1,TGCGCCAGCAGCTTGTTCGGGGTTTCCTACAATGAGCAGTTCTTC,CASSLFGVSYNEQFF
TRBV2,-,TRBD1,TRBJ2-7,TGTGCCAGCAGAAGATCCGGGACAGGGACTTACGAGCAGTACTTC,CASRRSGTGTYEQYF
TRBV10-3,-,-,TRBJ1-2,TGTGCCATCAACGACTCACCGGGACAAGACTATGGCTACACCTTC,CAINDSPGQDYGYTF
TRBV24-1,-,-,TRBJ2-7,TGTGCCACCAGCCCCTCAGGCGGGTATCAGTACGAGCAGTACTTC,CATSPSGGYQYEQYF
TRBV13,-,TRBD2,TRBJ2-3,TGTGCCCGTGGAGCGGGGGGGCGGGGCACAGATACGCAGTATTTT,CARGAGGRGTDTQYF
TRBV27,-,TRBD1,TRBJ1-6,TGTGCCAGCAGTTCTCTTAACAGGGGTAATTCACCCCTCCACTTT,CASSSLNRGNSPLHF